Here is one T cell receptor beta chain with its context. Its antigen is not known. V was clipped by 0 bases and J by 0 bases; unmatched bases: 3. CDR1 is SQVTM and CDR2 is ANQGSEA in the germline V gene. The CDR3 totals 15 residues. The sample comes from a study of T cell responses to AZD1222 COVID-19 vaccine. Study details: Second-dose intervals of approximately 4 or approximately 12 weeks were pooled. Study outcomes and limitations: Just a handful of AZD1222 recipients tested seropositive at baseline. Donors were chiefly white British, with a greater number of females, and clonal diversity was perhaps underestimated. Targeting of unmutated variant regions was reportedly seen in nearly half of spike-specific TCRs.

Assay: immunoSEQ multiplex PCR; the TCRdb copy retains only in-frame clones and omits some. The top ten clones hold about 2.5% of a sample with approximately 150,000 clones, more than 85% of them seen once. The chain has TRBV29-1 and TRBJ1-1; 8 bases match TRBD1. Material: peripheral blood, obtained on day 0 of AZD1222 vaccination. This receptor was obtained from an adult in good health. CDR3 nucleotides: TGCAGCGTTGAAGATTCAGGGGGCCTGAACACTGAAGCTTTCTTT. It yields the protein CSVEDSGGLNTEAFF.